The 11 T cell receptor beta chains given below trace back to one sample, sequenced in a study of shared clonotypes between healthy human individuals (dated by TCRdb to 2018 to 2021). Libraries were constructed by the immunoSEQ multiplex PCR assay. In TCRdb, the immuneACCESS table is reduced to in-frame sequences with V and J assigned. These tables do not hold every clone; where another copy was compared, an unresolved V gene accounts for under half, and the others remain unexplained. Present in this sample are about 470,000 clones, 75% to 85% of which were seen just once. Less than 15% of the sample is in the top ten clones. Specimen: PBMCs. These receptors all stem from a middle-aged woman in good health. Some clones in this sample may be carry-over from other donors' samples.

The chain couples TRBV6-9 to TRBJ1-5; a weak D match, TRBD1 (5 bases). CDR3 length equals 14 residues. V lost 11 bases, J lost 0 bases, and 14 bases lay in between. Germline loops: CDR1 MNHGY, CDR2 SVAAGI. DNA of the CDR3: TGTGCCTGGGGCAGGCTCTATAGCAATCAGCCCCAGCATTTT. Residues: CAWGRLYSNQPQHF.

This clone showed up just a few times. The chain couples TRBV5-1 to TRBJ2-7, with D tentatively TRBD2 (5 bases). Germline lookup yields CDR1 SGHRS and CDR2 YFSETQ. Deletions cut 2 bases from V and 7 bases from J, with 16 bases between. This CDR3 has 14 residues. The CDR3 sequence: CASSFNRGSEEQYF. DNA of the CDR3: TGCGCCAGCAGCTTTAACCGGGGATCGGAGGAGCAGTACTTC.

This chain connects TRBV6-5 to TRBJ2-7; weak D call: TRBD2 (5 bases). CDR3 length: 13 amino acids. V was cut by 5 bases and J by 11 bases, with 19 bases left in between. Germline CDR1 and CDR2: MNHEY and SVGAGI. CDR3: CASSPTLSGWKYF. DNA for the CDR3: TGTGCCAGCAGTCCGACCTTATCGGGGTGGAAGTACTTC.

The CDR3 nucleotides read TGTGCCAGCAGCCAAGCCGGCACCGGGGAGCTGTTTTTT. It translates to CASSQAGTGELFF. The V call is TRBV4-2, the J call TRBJ2-2; D is uncertain. Trimming took off 1 base at V and 4 bases at J, with 4 bases between the two ends. Germline V gene sequence: CDR1 LGHNA, CDR2 YNFKEQ. This CDR3 has 13 residues.

The chain employs TRBV9 and TRBJ2-1, with TRBD2 identical over 7 bases. V lost 0 bases to trimming and J lost 8 bases; unmatched junction nucleotides: 8. Germline CDR1 is SGDLS and CDR2 is YYNGEE. The CDR3 has 15 residues. DNA of the CDR3: TGTGCCAGCAGCGTAGGGTGGGAGGGCCTAGATGAGCAGTTCTTC. Protein product: CASSVGWEGLDEQFF.

The J gene is TRBJ1-3, the V gene TRBV2; D unclear. Per germline, CDR1 SNHLY and CDR2 FYNNEI. The CDR3 covers 15 residues. V gave up 6 bases and J gave up 4 bases, with 16 bases separating them. The CDR3 region is CASSPSWGYGNTIYF. CDR3 in DNA: TGTGCCAGCAGCCCTAGCTGGGGATACGGAAACACCATATATTTT. Full variable domain (missing parts from reference TRBV2 and TRBJ1-3): EPEVTQTPSHQVTQMGQEVILRCVPISNHLYFYWYRQILGQKVEFLVSFYNNEISEKSEIFDDQFSVERPDGSNFTLKIRSTKLEDSAMYFCASSPSWGYGNTIYFGEGSWLTVV.

This chain joins TRBV5-1 and TRBJ2-5, with 11 bases fitting TRBD2. The CDR3 has 18 amino acids. Unmatched junction bases numbered 15, after V lost 3 bases and J lost 5 bases. The germline V gene has CDR1 SGHRS and CDR2 YFSETQ. The CDR3 DNA sequence: TGCGCCAGCAGCTCAGCCCCGGTAGCGGGAGGGCCAGGGGAGACCCAGTACTTC. It yields the protein CASSSAPVAGGPGETQYF. Looking up the rest from reference TRBV5-1 and TRBJ2-5 gives the full variable domain: KAGVTQTPRYLIKTRGQQVTLSCSPISGHRSVSWYQQTPGQGLQFLFEYFSETQRNKGNFPGRFSGRQFSNSRSEMNVSTLELGDSALYLCASSSAPVAGGPGETQYFGPGTRLLVL.

The rearrangement links TRBV19 to TRBJ1-5; weak D call: TRBD1 (6 bases). This CDR3 is built from 13 residues. Trimming cost V 4 bases and J 11 bases, with 15 bases left between them. Looked up from germline, CDR1 is LNHDA and CDR2 is SQIVND (reference sequence). The chain's CDR3 is CASSTHRGGAQHF. CDR3 in DNA: TGTGCCAGTAGTACTCACCGAGGGGGGGCCCAGCATTTT.

J is TRBJ2-7 and V is TRBV27; 10 bases are shared with TRBD1. V trimming: 8 bases; J trimming: 3 bases; junction bases outside the gene matches: 10. The CDR3 extends over 15 amino acids. The V gene's germline CDR1 is MNHEY and CDR2 SMNVEV (reference sequence). The CDR3 region is CASFQTTGGHYEQYF. The CDR3 bases are TGTGCCAGCTTTCAGACGACAGGGGGCCACTACGAGCAGTACTTC.

V gene TRBV7-9 combines with J gene TRBJ2-3; no clear D gene. CDR1 and CDR2 (germline): SEHNR, FQNEAQ (reference sequence). With 5 bases removed from V and 6 bases from J, the gap between germline ends came to 9 bases. This CDR3 is 12 amino acids long. The CDR3 reads CASSPAVDTQYF. In nucleotides, the CDR3 is TGTGCCAGCAGCCCAGCTGTGGATACGCAGTATTTT.

The gene calls are TRBV11-2 and TRBJ2-5; 15 bases match TRBD2. Unmatched junction bases numbered 5, after V lost 5 bases and J lost 4 bases. Germline lookup yields CDR1 SGHAT and CDR2 FQNNGV. The length of the CDR3 is 16 residues. The CDR3 coding sequence is TGTGCCAGCAGCCGGACTAGCGGGAGGGCCACAGAGACCCAGTACTTC. Its translation: CASSRTSGRATETQYF.